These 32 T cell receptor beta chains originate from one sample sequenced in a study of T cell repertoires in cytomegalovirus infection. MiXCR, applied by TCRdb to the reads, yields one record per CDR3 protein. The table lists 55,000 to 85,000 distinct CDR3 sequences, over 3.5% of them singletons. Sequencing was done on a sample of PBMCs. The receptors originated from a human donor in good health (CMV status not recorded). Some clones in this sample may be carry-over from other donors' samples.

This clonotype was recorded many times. Written as DNA, the CDR3 is TGTGCCAGCAGCAAAGGGACTAGCTTTTACGAGCAGTACTTC. It yields the protein CASSKGTSFYEQYF. V gene TRBV11-2 combines with J gene TRBJ2-7; 9 bases are a match to TRBD2. The J segment lost 4 bases and the V segment lost 5 bases, leaving 6 bases of the junction unmatched. There are 14 residues in the CDR3. Germline values: CDR1 SGHAT, CDR2 FQNNGV.

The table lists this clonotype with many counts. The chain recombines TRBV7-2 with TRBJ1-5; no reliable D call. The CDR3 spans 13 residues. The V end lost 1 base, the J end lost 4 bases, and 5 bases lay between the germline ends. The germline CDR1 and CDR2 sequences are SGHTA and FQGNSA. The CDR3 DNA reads TGTGCCAGCAGCTTAGTCCAGAATCAGCCCCAGCATTTT. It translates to CASSLVQNQPQHF.

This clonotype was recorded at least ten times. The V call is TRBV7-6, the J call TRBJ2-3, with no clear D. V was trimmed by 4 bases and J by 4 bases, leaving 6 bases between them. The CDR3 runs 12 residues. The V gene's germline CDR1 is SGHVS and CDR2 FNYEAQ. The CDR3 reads CASSSAADTQYF. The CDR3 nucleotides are TGTGCCAGCAGCTCCGCGGCAGATACGCAGTATTTT.

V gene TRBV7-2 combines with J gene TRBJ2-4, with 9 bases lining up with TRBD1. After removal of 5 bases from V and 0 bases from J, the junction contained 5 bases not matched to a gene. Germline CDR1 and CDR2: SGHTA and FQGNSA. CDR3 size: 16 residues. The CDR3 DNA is TGTGCCAGCAGCCCAGGACAGGGGAGAGCCAAAAACATTCAGTACTTC. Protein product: CASSPGQGRAKNIQYF.

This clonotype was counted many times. Written as DNA, the CDR3 is TGTGCCAGCAGTATGGGTCCGATGAACACTGAAGCTTTCTTT. It specifies CASSMGPMNTEAFF. The chain recombines TRBV25-1 with TRBJ1-1, with D unclear. Germline lookup yields CDR1 MGHDK and CDR2 SYGVNS. V lost 5 bases and J lost 0, with 10 bases in between. The CDR3 length is 14 residues.

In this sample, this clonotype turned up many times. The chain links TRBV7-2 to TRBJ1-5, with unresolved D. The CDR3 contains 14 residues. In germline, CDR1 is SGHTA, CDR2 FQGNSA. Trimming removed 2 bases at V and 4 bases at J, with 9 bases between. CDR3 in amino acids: CASSLSMGNQPQHF. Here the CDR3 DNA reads TGTGCCAGCAGCTTAAGTATGGGGAATCAGCCCCAGCATTTT. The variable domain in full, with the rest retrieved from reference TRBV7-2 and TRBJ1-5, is GAGVSQSPSNKVTEKGKDVELRCDPISGHTALYWYRQSLGQGLEFLIYFQGNSAPDKSGLPSDRFSAERTGGSVSTLTIQRTQQEDSAVYLCASSLSMGNQPQHFGDGTRLSIL.

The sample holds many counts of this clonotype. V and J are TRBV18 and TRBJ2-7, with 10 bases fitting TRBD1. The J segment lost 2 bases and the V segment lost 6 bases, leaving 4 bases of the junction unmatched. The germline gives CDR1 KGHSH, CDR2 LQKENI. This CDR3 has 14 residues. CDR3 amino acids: CASSPGTGAYEQYF. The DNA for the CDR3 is TGTGCCAGCTCCCCCGGGACAGGGGCCTACGAGCAGTACTTC.

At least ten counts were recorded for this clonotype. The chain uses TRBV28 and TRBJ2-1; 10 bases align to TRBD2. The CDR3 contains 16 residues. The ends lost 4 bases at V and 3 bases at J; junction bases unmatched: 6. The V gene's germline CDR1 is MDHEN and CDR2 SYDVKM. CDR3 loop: CASSSPGTSVYNEQFF. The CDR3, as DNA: TGTGCCAGCAGTTCTCCCGGGACTAGCGTCTACAATGAGCAGTTCTTC.

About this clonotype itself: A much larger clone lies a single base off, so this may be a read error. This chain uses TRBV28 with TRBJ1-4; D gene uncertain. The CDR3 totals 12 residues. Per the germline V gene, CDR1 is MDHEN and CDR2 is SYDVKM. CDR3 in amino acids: CAGSRIDEKLFF. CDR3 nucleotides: TGTGCCGGCAGTCGAATCGATGAAAAACTGTTTTTT.

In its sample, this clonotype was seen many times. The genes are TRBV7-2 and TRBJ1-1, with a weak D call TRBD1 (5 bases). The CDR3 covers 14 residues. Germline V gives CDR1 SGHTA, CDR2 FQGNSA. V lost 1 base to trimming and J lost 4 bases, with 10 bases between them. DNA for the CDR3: TGTGCCAGCAGCTTAGGGGGGGGGGTCACTGAAGCTTTCTTT. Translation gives CASSLGGGVTEAFF.

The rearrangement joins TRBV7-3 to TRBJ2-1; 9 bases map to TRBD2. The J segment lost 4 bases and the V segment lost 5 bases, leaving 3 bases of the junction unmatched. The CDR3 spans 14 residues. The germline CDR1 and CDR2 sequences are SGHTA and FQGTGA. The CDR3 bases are TGTGCCAGCAGCCCGGGACTAGCATACAATGAGCAGTTCTTC. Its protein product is CASSPGLAYNEQFF.

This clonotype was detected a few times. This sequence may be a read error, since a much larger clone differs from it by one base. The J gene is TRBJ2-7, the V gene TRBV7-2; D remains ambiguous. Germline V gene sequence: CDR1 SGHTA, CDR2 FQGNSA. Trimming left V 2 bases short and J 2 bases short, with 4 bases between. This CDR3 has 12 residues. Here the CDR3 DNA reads TGTGCCAGCAGCTTAAGCACCTACGAGCAGTACTTC. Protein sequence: CASSLSTYEQYF. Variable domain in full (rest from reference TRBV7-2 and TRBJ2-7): GAGVSQSPSNKVTEKGKDVELRCDPISGHTALYWYRQSLGQGLEFLIYFQGNSAPDKSGLPSDRFSAERTGGSVSTLTIQRTQQEDSAVYLCASSLSTYEQYFGPGTRLTVT.

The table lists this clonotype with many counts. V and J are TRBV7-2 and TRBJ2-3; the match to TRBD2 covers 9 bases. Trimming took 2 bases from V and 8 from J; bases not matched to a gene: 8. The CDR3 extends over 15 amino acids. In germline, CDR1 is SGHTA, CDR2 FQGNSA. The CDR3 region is CASSLFGTSRGTQYF. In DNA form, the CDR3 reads TGTGCCAGCAGCTTATTCGGGACTAGCCGCGGTACGCAGTATTTT.

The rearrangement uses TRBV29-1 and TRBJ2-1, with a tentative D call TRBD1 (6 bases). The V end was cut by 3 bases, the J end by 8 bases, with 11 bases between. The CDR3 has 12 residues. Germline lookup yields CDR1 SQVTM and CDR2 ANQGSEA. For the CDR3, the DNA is TGCAGCGTTGAGGGGGACACTTATGAGCAGTTCTTC. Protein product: CSVEGDTYEQFF.

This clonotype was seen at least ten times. CDR3 coding DNA: TGTGCCAGCAGCGGGTTGGGGGAGAGCACTGAAGCTTTCTTT. Translated, it gives CASSGLGESTEAFF. This chain uses TRBV25-1 with TRBJ1-1; weak D call: TRBD1 (5 bases). V lost 6 bases and J 4 bases, leaving 15 bases between the germline ends. CDR3 length equals 14 residues. Germline lookup yields CDR1 MGHDK and CDR2 SYGVNS.

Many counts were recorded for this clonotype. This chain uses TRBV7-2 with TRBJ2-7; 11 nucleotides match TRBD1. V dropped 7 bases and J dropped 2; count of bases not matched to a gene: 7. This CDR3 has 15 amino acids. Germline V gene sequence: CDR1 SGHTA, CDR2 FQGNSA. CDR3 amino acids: CASTFGTGGTYEQYF. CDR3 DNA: TGTGCCAGCACCTTCGGGACAGGGGGAACCTACGAGCAGTACTTC.

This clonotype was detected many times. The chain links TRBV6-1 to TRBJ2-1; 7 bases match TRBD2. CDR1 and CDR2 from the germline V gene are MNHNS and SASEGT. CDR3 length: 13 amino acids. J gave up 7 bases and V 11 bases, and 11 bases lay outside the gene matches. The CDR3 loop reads CASRGTTRNEQFF. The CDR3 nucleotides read TGTGCCTCGCGCGGGACTACGAGAAATGAGCAGTTCTTC.

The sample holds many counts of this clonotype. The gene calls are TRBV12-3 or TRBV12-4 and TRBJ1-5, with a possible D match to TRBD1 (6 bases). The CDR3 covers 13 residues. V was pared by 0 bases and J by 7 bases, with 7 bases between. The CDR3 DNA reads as TGTGCCAGCAGTTTAGCAGGGGGACAGCCCCAGCATTTT. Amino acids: CASSLAGGQPQHF.

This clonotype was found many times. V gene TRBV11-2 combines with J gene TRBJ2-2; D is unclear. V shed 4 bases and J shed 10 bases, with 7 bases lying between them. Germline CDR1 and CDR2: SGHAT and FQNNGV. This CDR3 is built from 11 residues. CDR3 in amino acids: CASSSYEELFF. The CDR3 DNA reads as TGTGCCAGCAGCTCCTACGAGGAGCTGTTTTTT. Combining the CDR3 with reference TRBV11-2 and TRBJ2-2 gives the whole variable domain EAGVAQSPRYKIIEKRQSVAFWCNPISGHATLYWYQQILGQGPKLLIQFQNNGVVDDSQLPKDRFSAERLKGVDSTLKIQPAKLEDSAVYLCASSSYEELFFGEGSRLTVL.

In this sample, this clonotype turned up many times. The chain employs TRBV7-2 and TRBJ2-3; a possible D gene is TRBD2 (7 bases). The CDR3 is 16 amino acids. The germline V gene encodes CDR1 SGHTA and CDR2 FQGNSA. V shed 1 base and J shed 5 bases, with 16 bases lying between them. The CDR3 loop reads CASSLGWGGLGDTQYF. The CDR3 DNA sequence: TGTGCCAGCAGCTTAGGTTGGGGGGGCCTGGGAGATACGCAGTATTTT.

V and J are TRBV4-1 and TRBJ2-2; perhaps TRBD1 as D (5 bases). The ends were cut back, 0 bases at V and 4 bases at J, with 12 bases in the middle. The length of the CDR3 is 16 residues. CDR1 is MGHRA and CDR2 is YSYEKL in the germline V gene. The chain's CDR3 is CASSQEGQGFTGELFF. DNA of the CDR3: TGCGCCAGCAGCCAAGAGGGGCAGGGATTCACCGGGGAGCTGTTTTTT.

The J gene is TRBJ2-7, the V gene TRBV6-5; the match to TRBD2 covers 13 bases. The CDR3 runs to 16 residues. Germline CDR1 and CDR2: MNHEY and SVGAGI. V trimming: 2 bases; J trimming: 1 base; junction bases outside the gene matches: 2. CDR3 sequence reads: CASSYVGLAGSYEQYF. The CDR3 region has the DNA TGTGCCAGCAGTTACGTGGGACTAGCGGGATCCTACGAGCAGTACTTC.

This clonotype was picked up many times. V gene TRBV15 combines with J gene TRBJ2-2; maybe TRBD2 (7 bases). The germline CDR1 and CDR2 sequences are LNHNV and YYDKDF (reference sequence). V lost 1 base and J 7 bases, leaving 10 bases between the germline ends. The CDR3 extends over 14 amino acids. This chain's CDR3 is CATSRGEGVGELFF. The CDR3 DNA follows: TGTGCCACCAGCAGAGGGGAGGGGGTCGGGGAGCTGTTTTTT.

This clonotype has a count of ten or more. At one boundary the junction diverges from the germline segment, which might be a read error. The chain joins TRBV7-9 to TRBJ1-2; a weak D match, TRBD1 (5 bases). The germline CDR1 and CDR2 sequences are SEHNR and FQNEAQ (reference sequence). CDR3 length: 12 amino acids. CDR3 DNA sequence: TGTGCCAGCAGCTTAGGACTGTTCGGACACAACTTC. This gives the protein CASSLGLFGHNF.

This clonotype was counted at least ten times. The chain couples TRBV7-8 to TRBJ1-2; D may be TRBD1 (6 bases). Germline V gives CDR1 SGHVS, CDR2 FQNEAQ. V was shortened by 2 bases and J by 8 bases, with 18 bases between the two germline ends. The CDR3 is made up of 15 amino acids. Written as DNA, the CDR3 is TGTGCCAGCAGCTTACGGGACATCCTTCCCGGGGGCTACACCTTC. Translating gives CASSLRDILPGGYTF.

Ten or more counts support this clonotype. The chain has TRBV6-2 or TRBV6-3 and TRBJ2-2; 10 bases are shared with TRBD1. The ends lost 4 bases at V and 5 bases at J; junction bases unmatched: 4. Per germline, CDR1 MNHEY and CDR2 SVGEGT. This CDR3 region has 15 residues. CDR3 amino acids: CASSLGQGRTGELFF. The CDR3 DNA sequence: TGTGCCAGCAGTTTGGGACAGGGGAGGACCGGGGAGCTGTTTTTT.

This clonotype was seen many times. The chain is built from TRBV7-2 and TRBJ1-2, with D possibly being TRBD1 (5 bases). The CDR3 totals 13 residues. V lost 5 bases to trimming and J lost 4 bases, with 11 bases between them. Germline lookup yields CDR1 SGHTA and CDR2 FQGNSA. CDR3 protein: CASSPSTGYGYTF. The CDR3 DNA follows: TGTGCCAGCAGCCCTTCTACAGGCTATGGCTACACCTTC.

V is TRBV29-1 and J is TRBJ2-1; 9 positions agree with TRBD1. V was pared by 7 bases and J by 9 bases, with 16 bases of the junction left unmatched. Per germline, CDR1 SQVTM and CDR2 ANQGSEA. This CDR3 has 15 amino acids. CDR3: CSAGIPGQGSREQFF. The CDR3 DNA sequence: TGCAGCGCCGGTATACCGGGACAGGGATCTCGTGAGCAGTTCTTC.

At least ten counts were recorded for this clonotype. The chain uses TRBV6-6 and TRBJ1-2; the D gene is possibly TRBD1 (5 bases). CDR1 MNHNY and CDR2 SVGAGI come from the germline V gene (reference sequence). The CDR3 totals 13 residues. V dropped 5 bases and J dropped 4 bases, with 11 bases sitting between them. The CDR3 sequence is CASSIGTGYGYTF. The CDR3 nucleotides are TGTGCCAGCAGTATTGGGACGGGCTATGGCTACACCTTC.

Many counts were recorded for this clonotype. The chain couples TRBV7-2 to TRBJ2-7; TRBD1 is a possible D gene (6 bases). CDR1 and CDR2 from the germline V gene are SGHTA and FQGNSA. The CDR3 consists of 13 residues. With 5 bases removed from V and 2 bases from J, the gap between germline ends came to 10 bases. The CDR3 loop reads CASSRQATYEQYF. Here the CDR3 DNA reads TGTGCCAGCAGCCGACAGGCCACCTACGAGCAGTACTTC.

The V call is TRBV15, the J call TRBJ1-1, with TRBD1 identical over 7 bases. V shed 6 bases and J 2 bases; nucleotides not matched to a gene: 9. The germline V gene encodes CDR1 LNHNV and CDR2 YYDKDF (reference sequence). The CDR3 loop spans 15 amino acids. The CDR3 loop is CATSWDRGDNTEAFF. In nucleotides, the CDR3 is TGTGCCACCAGTTGGGACAGAGGGGATAACACTGAAGCTTTCTTT. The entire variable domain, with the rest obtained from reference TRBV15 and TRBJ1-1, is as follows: DAMVIQNPRYQVTQFGKPVTLSCSQTLNHNVMYWYQQKSSQAPKLLFHYYDKDFNNEADTPDNFQSRRPNTSFCFLDIRSPGLGDTAMYLCATSWDRGDNTEAFFGQGTRLTVV.

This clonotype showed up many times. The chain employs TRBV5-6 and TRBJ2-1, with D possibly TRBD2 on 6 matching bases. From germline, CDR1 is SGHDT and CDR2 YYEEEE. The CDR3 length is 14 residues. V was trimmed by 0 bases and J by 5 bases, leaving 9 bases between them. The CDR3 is CASSLVTRDNEQFF. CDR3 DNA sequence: TGTGCCAGCAGCTTGGTGACTAGGGACAATGAGCAGTTCTTC. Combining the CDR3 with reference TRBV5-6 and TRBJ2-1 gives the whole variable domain DAGVTQSPTHLIKTRGQQVTLRCSPKSGHDTVSWYQQALGQGPQFIFQYYEEEERQRGNFPDRFSGHQFPNYSSELNVNALLLGDSALYLCASSLVTRDNEQFFGPGTRLTVL.